The 6 T cell receptor beta chains below come from one sample, sequenced in a study of T-cell reconstitution after alpha-beta-depleted transplantation in children. The library targeted TCRbeta and was prepared with unique molecular identifiers. TCRdb re-called the PCR reads with MiXCR, one entry per CDR3 protein. The table records 200,000 to 300,000 distinct CDR3 sequences, about 12% of them present only once. This sample comprised PBMCs from the stem cell graft donor, obtained from the stem cell graft. These TCRs come from a human donor who donated a stem cell graft to a child with acute lymphoblastic leukemia.

Notes on this clonotype: A read error is possible here, since a much larger clone lies one base away. The chain uses TRBV7-2 and TRBJ2-5; the match to TRBD1 covers 9 bases. The germline gives CDR1 SGHTA, CDR2 FQGNSA. This CDR3 spans 15 amino acids. The V and J ends lost 5 bases and 5 bases, in that order; junction bases with no gene match: 9. CDR3 loop: CASSQRDREGETQYF. The CDR3 nucleotides read TGTGCCAGCAGCCAACGGGACAGGGAGGGGGAGACCCAGTACTTC.

This clonotype was picked up one time. A much larger clone differs by one base, so this may be a read error. The V and J genes are TRBV5-6 and TRBJ1-2; no clear D. In germline, CDR1 is SGHDT, CDR2 YYEEEE. The CDR3 consists of 13 residues. Trimming left V 1 base short and J 8 bases short, with 12 bases between. CDR3 in DNA: TGTGCCAGCAGCTTGCCAAGGGCCGGGGGCTACACCTTC. Translating gives CASSLPRAGGYTF.

To note about this clonotype: This may stem from a read error, because a much larger clone lies one nucleotide away. The chain uses TRBV29-1 and TRBJ2-3, with no clear D. V lost 8 bases to trimming and J lost 0 bases, with 12 bases between them. The germline V gene has CDR1 SQVTM and CDR2 ANQGSEA. The CDR3 is 13 residues long. The CDR3 spells CSSPGSSTDTQYF. CDR3 sequence (DNA): TGCAGCTCCCCCGGGTCTAGCACAGATACGCAGTATTTT.

In this sample, this clonotype turned up many times. The chain links TRBV15 to TRBJ1-5, with D unresolved. V shed 0 bases and J shed 1 base, with 10 bases lying between them. CDR1 and CDR2 from the germline V gene are LNHNV and YYDKDF (reference sequence). The CDR3 consists of 16 residues. CDR3 sequence reads: CATSRDYPGSNQPQHF. The CDR3 nucleotides read TGTGCCACCAGCAGAGATTACCCTGGGAGCAATCAGCCCCAGCATTTT.

This clonotype was detected many times. This sequence joins TRBV11-2 and TRBJ2-2, with TRBD2 matching 12 bases. The CDR3 consists of 18 residues. Germline V gene data show CDR1 as SGHAT and CDR2 as FQNNGV. Trimming removed 0 bases from V and 7 bases from J; junction bases left unmatched: 9. In DNA form, the CDR3 reads TGTGCCAGCAGCTTAGATCCCTCTAGCGGGGGGGCTCTCGGGGAGCTGTTTTTT. This gives the protein CASSLDPSSGGALGELFF.

This clonotype has at least ten counts. The rearrangement uses TRBV12-3 or TRBV12-4 and TRBJ2-2, with 8 bases lining up with TRBD1. The CDR3 runs to 14 residues. With V trimmed by 6 bases and J by 5 bases, 5 bases remained unmatched. CDR3 DNA sequence: TGTGCCAGCAGCCCTCGGGACAGGACCGGGGAGCTGTTTTTT. Residues: CASSPRDRTGELFF.